These 19 T cell receptor beta chains were all obtained from the same sample, sequenced in a study of CD8 T cells in Susac syndrome. RNA amounts of roughly 0.45 to 1 ug underwent reverse transcription with random hexamers. Each CDR3 protein is one row after TCRdb ran MiXCR on the immunoSEQ multiplex PCR reads. The sample has more than 100,000 distinct CDR3 sequences; 96% are singletons. Sequenced sample: CD4+ T cells from PBMCs. These TCRs come from a human donor with Susac syndrome.

The V gene is TRBV30, the J gene TRBJ2-3; 9 bases align to TRBD2. The trim removed 3 bases at V and 4 bases at J, leaving 8 bases unmatched. CDR3 size: 15 residues. Germline values: CDR1 GTSNPN, CDR2 SVGIG (reference sequence). The CDR3 protein is CAWSHSGSGADTQYF. CDR3 in DNA: TGTGCCTGGAGCCATAGCGGGAGTGGGGCAGATACGCAGTATTTT.

V usage is TRBV14 and J usage is TRBJ2-7; D is perhaps TRBD2 (5 bases). CDR1 and CDR2 (germline): SGHDN, FVKESK. This CDR3 contains 15 residues. Trimming took 4 bases from V and 9 from J, leaving 22 bases between them. CDR3 sequence (DNA): TGTGCCAGCAGCCCCCCAGGATATCCGAGGGCTGCGCAGTACTTC. This translates into CASSPPGYPRAAQYF.

This clonotype was seen only once. The genes are TRBV6-1 and TRBJ2-2; TRBD1 agrees at 7 bases. This CDR3 spans 15 amino acids. J was trimmed by 5 bases and V by 5 bases; bases with no gene match: 8. From germline, CDR1 is MNHNS and CDR2 SASEGT. The CDR3 DNA is TGTGCCAGCAGTTTGGGGGACAGTGTAACCGGGGAGCTGTTTTTT. This codes for CASSLGDSVTGELFF.

This chain joins TRBV6-2 or TRBV6-3 and TRBJ2-7, with 13 bases aligning to TRBD2. The CDR3 totals 15 residues. Unmatched junction bases numbered 8, after V lost 5 bases and J lost 7 bases. Germline values: CDR1 MNHEY, CDR2 SVGEGT. The CDR3: CASSTGTSGTREQYF. For the CDR3, the DNA is TGTGCCAGCAGTACCGGGACTAGCGGGACTCGGGAGCAGTACTTC.

The J gene is TRBJ2-1, the V gene TRBV6-2 or TRBV6-3; 8 nucleotides match TRBD2. This CDR3 is built from 12 residues. Germline V gene sequence: CDR1 MNHEY, CDR2 SVGEGT. Trimming cost V 0 bases and J 14 bases; bases outside gene matches: 3. CDR3 loop: CASSYSDGREFF. CDR3 sequence (DNA): TGTGCCAGCAGTTACTCGGACGGGAGGGAGTTCTTC.

This chain uses TRBV20-1 with TRBJ1-5; tentative D call: TRBD1 (5 bases). The CDR3 consists of 12 residues. V was pared by 4 bases and J by 9 bases, with 13 bases between. Germline CDR1 is DFQATT and CDR2 is SNEGSKA (reference sequence). The CDR3 here is CSAKSGDGPQHF. CDR3 DNA sequence: TGCAGTGCTAAGAGCGGGGACGGGCCCCAGCATTTT.

This chain connects TRBV12-3 or TRBV12-4 to TRBJ2-7; tentatively, D is TRBD2 (5 bases). Between the trimmed V and J ends, which lost 5 bases and 4 bases, there was a span of 12 bases. The CDR3 is 13 residues long. CDR3 protein: CASSTDFRYEQYF. The CDR3 DNA reads TGTGCCAGCAGTACGGACTTTAGGTACGAGCAGTACTTC.

V and J are TRBV19 and TRBJ2-7; possibly TRBD2 for D (6 bases). This CDR3 comprises 15 residues. Germline V gene lookup returns CDR1 LNHDA and CDR2 SQIVND (reference sequence). V lost 3 bases, J lost 0 bases, and 12 bases lay in between. CDR3 sequence: CASSMSAGSSYEQYF. The CDR3 region has the DNA TGTGCCAGTAGTATGAGCGCGGGGAGCTCCTACGAGCAGTACTTC.

The chain couples TRBV27 to TRBJ2-4; D gene unclear. Germline CDR1 reads MNHEY; CDR2 reads SMNVEV (reference sequence). Trimming shortened V by 11 bases and J by 7 bases, and 21 bases separated the two germline ends. The CDR3 runs to 14 residues. CDR3 amino acids: CAPSARDGWNIQYF. The CDR3, as DNA: TGTGCCCCCTCCGCGAGAGACGGGTGGAACATTCAGTACTTC.

The rearrangement links TRBV20-1 to TRBJ1-2; 9 nucleotides agree with TRBD1. The J segment lost 8 bases and the V segment lost 5 bases, leaving 6 bases of the junction unmatched. The CDR3 is 12 residues long. Germline V lookup: CDR1 DFQATT, CDR2 SNEGSKA (reference sequence). The CDR3 DNA follows: TGCAGTGCTGAGGGACAGGGAAGCGGCTACACCTTC. This sequence encodes CSAEGQGSGYTF.

The chain uses TRBV7-9 and TRBJ2-7, with TRBD2 matching over 11 bases. The germline V gene encodes CDR1 SEHNR and CDR2 FQNEAQ (reference sequence). Trimming at V came to 4 bases and at J to 10 bases, leaving 18 bases not matched to a gene. The CDR3 extends over 17 amino acids. CDR3 coding DNA: TGTGCCAGCAGCTACCTGTTGACTAGCGGGGTGCCTACGAGCCAGTACTTC. This gives the protein CASSYLLTSGVPTSQYF.

V is TRBV5-4 and J is TRBJ1-1; 8 bases fit TRBD1. The length of the CDR3 is 15 residues. Germline V gene lookup returns CDR1 SGHNT and CDR2 YYREEE (reference sequence). The J segment lost 4 bases and the V segment lost 4 bases, leaving 9 bases of the junction unmatched. The CDR3 sequence: CASSPYQGARTEAFF. In nucleotides, the CDR3 is TGTGCCAGCAGCCCGTACCAGGGGGCGCGCACTGAAGCTTTCTTT.

The chain joins TRBV29-1 to TRBJ2-7; either TRBD1 or TRBD2 may fit D (5 bases each). Trimming removed 4 bases from V and 1 base from J, with 11 bases in between. CDR3 size: 13 residues. Germline V gives CDR1 SQVTM, CDR2 ANQGSEA. The CDR3 protein is CSVGTGGSYEQYF. In nucleotides, the CDR3 is TGCAGCGTTGGAACAGGAGGTTCCTACGAGCAGTACTTC.

For the CDR3, the DNA is TGTGCCATCCAAGGGACGAACACCGGGGAGCTGTTTTTT. This translates into CAIQGTNTGELFF. This rearrangement joins TRBV6-2 or TRBV6-3 to TRBJ2-2; D call uncertain. This CDR3 is built from 13 residues. In germline, CDR1 is MNHEY, CDR2 SVGEGT. V gave up 10 bases and J gave up 0 bases, with 9 bases separating them.

The genes are TRBV7-9 and TRBJ2-1, with D tentatively TRBD1 or TRBD2 (5 bases each). Trimming removed 2 bases at V and 7 bases at J, with 18 bases between. CDR1 and CDR2 from the germline V gene are SEHNR and FQNEAQ (reference sequence). The CDR3 sequence is 16 residues long. The CDR3 DNA is TGTGCCAGCAGCTTATATCCGGGACCTCCCTTAAATGAGCAGTTCTTC. Amino acids: CASSLYPGPPLNEQFF.

The V gene is TRBV18, the J gene TRBJ1-5, with D possibly matching TRBD1 (5 bases). Germline V gene lookup returns CDR1 KGHSH and CDR2 LQKENI. V was clipped by 2 bases and J by 0 bases, with 14 bases between them. There are 17 residues in the CDR3. This chain's CDR3 is CASSPGTGLYSNQPQHF. The CDR3 DNA is TGTGCCAGCTCACCAGGAACAGGCCTGTATAGCAATCAGCCCCAGCATTTT.

The rearrangement joins TRBV5-1 to TRBJ2-3, with D possibly being TRBD2 (5 bases). V shed 4 bases and J shed 0 bases, with 12 bases lying between them. The germline CDR1 and CDR2 sequences are SGHRS and YFSETQ. The CDR3 consists of 15 residues. The CDR3 loop reads CASSPGLASTDTQYF. Here the CDR3 DNA reads TGCGCCAGCAGCCCGGGCTTAGCGAGCACAGATACGCAGTATTTT.

V usage is TRBV29-1 and J usage is TRBJ2-1; D gene unclear. The CDR3 is made up of 12 amino acids. Germline CDR1 reads SQVTM; CDR2 reads ANQGSEA. V lost 4 bases, J lost 5 bases, and 9 bases lay in between. The DNA for the CDR3 is TGCAGCGTTGGTCTTATTGACAATGAGCAGTTCTTC. It encodes CSVGLIDNEQFF.

The chain recombines TRBV7-8 with TRBJ1-2; D possibly corresponds to TRBD1 (6 bases). The CDR3 runs to 16 residues. CDR1 is SGHVS and CDR2 is FQNEAQ in the germline V gene. The V gene lost 5 bases and the J gene lost 1 base, with 17 bases spanning the gap. For the CDR3, the DNA is TGTGCCAGCAGCCCACCGGGGACACCGGGTAACTATGGCTACACCTTC. This translates into CASSPPGTPGNYGYTF.